This is a list of T cell receptor beta chains from one sample in a study of OX40 agonist ivuxolimab in advanced cancers. Generated by immunoSEQ multiplex PCR, the TCRdb table keeps only in-frame clones and is missing some. The sample has nearly 50,000 clones, about 81% seen once. The sample here was CD4+ or CD8+ T cells sorted from blood, taken in a trial of the OX40 agonist ivuxolimab. These receptors all stem from an adult with an advanced solid tumor such as melanoma, head and neck, liver or kidney cancer. Both conserved end residues are part of each CDR3. D genes are given only for firm matches.

j_call | v_call | d_call | cdr3_aa | cdr3_nt
TRBJ1-5 | TRBV2 | NA | CASSERGPAVF | TGTGCCAGCAGTGAAAGGGGCCCTGCCGTTTTT
TRBJ1-2 | TRBV6-5 | TRBD1 | CASSYLDRGPAGYTF | TGTGCCAGCAGTTACCTGGACAGGGGGCCTGCTGGCTACACCTTC
TRBJ1-5 | TRBV7-6 | TRBD1 | CASSYGTGAGQPQHF | TGTGCCAGCAGCTACGGGACAGGGGCTGGGCAGCCCCAGCATTTT
TRBJ1-2 | TRBV30 | TRBD1 | CAWSGSRGLDF | TGTGCCTGGAGTGGCTCCAGGGGGCTCGACTTC
TRBJ1-1 | TRBV5-6 | NA | CASSPRGRLTVAFF | TGTGCCAGCAGCCCTCGAGGACGGCTTACCGTGGCATTCTTT
TRBJ2-7 | TRBV2 | TRBD1 | CASGRDRAYEQYF | TGTGCCAGCGGCCGGGACAGAGCCTACGAGCAGTACTTC
TRBJ1-5 | TRBV30 | NA | CAWSAALDQPQHF | TGTGCCTGGAGTGCTGCACTAGATCAGCCCCAGCATTTT
TRBJ1-6 | TRBV9 | TRBD1 | CASTRNPGGNSPLHF | TGTGCCAGCACCCGTAATCCAGGGGGGAATTCACCCCTCCACTTT
TRBJ2-7 | TRBV27 | TRBD1 | CASSPRTGLGSEQYF | TGTGCCAGCAGTCCCCGGACAGGGCTAGGGTCCGAGCAGTACTTC
TRBJ2-5 | TRBV2 | TRBD2 | CASSGREGYETQYF | TGTGCCAGCAGTGGGCGGGAGGGGTATGAGACCCAGTACTTC
TRBJ2-3 | TRBV5-1 | TRBD2 | CASSSGLADTDTQYF | TGCGCCAGCAGCTCGGGACTAGCGGATACAGATACGCAGTATTTT